Following are 9 T cell receptor beta chains from one sample sequenced in a study of blood T cell repertoires in COVID-19. Measured with immunoSEQ multiplex PCR; TCRdb has only the in-frame clones, and not every one. The sample has about 140,000 clones, approximately 89% seen once. Sequenced material: peripheral blood. Receptors were obtained from a human donor in a cohort sampled during active COVID-19.

The sample holds a few counts of this clone. The chain carries TRBV10-3 and TRBJ1-1; D is perhaps TRBD1 (6 bases). In germline, CDR1 is ENHRY, CDR2 SYGVKD. CDR3 size: 14 residues. Trimming cost V 7 bases and J 3 bases, with 15 bases left between them. CDR3 in DNA: TGTGCCATCATGAAACAGGGTGCCTACACTGAAGCTTTCTTT. Translating gives CAIMKQGAYTEAFF.

The rearrangement joins TRBV3-1 (or the pseudogene TRBV3-2) to TRBJ1-3; a weak D match, TRBD1 (5 bases). Germline V gives CDR1 LGHDT, CDR2 YNNKEL (reference sequence). This CDR3 contains 18 residues. Trimming left V 0 bases short and J 0 bases short, with 15 bases between. CDR3 residues: CASSQDQGASYSGNTIYF. CDR3 DNA: TGTGCCAGCAGCCAAGACCAGGGCGCTTCTTACTCTGGAAACACCATATATTTT.

This rearrangement joins TRBV12-3 or TRBV12-4 to TRBJ2-5; a weak D match, TRBD2 (6 bases). V lost 7 bases to trimming and J lost 4 bases, with 13 bases between them. This CDR3 has 13 residues. The CDR3 spells CASNSPGGETQYF. In DNA, the CDR3 is TGTGCCAGCAACAGCCCCGGGGGAGAGACCCAGTACTTC.

As for this clone: Other DNA sequences in this sample translate to the same CDR3. As DNA, the CDR3 is TGTGCCAGCAGTGAACAGGGAAACACTGAAGCTTTCTTT. Encoded protein: CASSEQGNTEAFF. The genes are TRBV2 and TRBJ1-1; possibly TRBD1 for D (5 bases). The CDR3 loop spans 13 amino acids. Per the germline V gene, CDR1 is SNHLY and CDR2 is FYNNEI. V lost 2 bases, J lost 2 bases, and 6 bases lay in between.

The J gene is TRBJ2-5, the V gene TRBV3-1 (or the pseudogene TRBV3-2), with a possible D match to TRBD1 (6 bases). From germline, CDR1 is LGHDT and CDR2 YNNKEL (reference sequence). V gave up 0 bases and J gave up 2 bases, with 13 bases separating them. The CDR3 runs 16 residues. The CDR3 loop reads CASSQDLPGVQETQYF. The CDR3 DNA is TGTGCCAGCAGCCAAGATCTTCCAGGGGTACAAGAGACCCAGTACTTC.

The genes are TRBV18 and TRBJ2-2; D is uncertain. This CDR3 comprises 15 residues. Germline CDR1 KGHSH, CDR2 LQKENI. Trimming cost V 6 bases and J 5 bases, with 16 bases left between them. CDR3 bases: TGTGCCAGCTCCACGGAGCCGGTACTAACCGGGGAGCTGTTTTTT. It translates to CASSTEPVLTGELFF.

This clone was recorded a few times. This rearrangement joins TRBV6-2 or TRBV6-3 to TRBJ1-2; 7 bases match TRBD1. CDR1 and CDR2 (germline): MNHEY, SVGEGT. V gave up 6 bases and J gave up 3 bases; unmatched junction bases: 4. The CDR3 consists of 13 residues. The CDR3: CASSPDRDYGYTF. The DNA for the CDR3 is TGTGCCAGCAGCCCTGACAGGGACTATGGCTACACCTTC.

This clone was seen more than once but under ten times. The chain couples TRBV27 to TRBJ2-3; 9 bases line up with TRBD2. CDR1 MNHEY and CDR2 SMNVEV come from the germline V gene (reference sequence). V lost 6 bases, J lost 4 bases, and 14 bases stayed unmatched. The CDR3 is made up of 17 amino acids. The CDR3 spells CASSPRGSGGSADTQYF. The CDR3 DNA sequence: TGTGCCAGCAGCCCCAGAGGTAGCGGGGGAAGCGCAGATACGCAGTATTTT.

The chain recombines TRBV27 with TRBJ1-2; D gene ambiguous. The V end was cut by 0 bases, the J end by 4 bases, with 6 bases between. The CDR3 covers 13 residues. Germline-derived CDR1 and CDR2 are MNHEY and SMNVEV (reference sequence). Here the CDR3 reads CASSLSNSYGYTF. CDR3 DNA: TGTGCCAGCAGTTTATCGAACAGCTATGGCTACACCTTC.